The 13 T cell receptor beta chains listed next were all sequenced from one sample in a study of human T cells and chemical hapten exposure. TCRdb passed the RACE reads through MiXCR, listing each CDR3 protein once. Among 380,000 or so distinct CDR3 sequences listed, around 5.5% were seen once. Time point specified: pre-sensitization, week 0. Specified treatment: therapeutic diphenylcyclopropenone sensitization with weekly scalp DPC. The input for sequencing was whole blood, taken in connection with sensitization to the hapten diphenylcyclopropenone (DPC). Source of these receptors: a woman aged 18-29 years with alopecia areata. Some clones in this sample may be carry-over from other donors' samples.

This clonotype came up many times. This sequence joins TRBV20-1 and TRBJ1-4, with 8 bases matching TRBD1. The CDR3 runs to 14 residues. The junction had 3 bases not matched to a gene; V was cut back by 6 bases and J by 0 bases. Per germline, CDR1 DFQATT and CDR2 SNEGSKA (reference sequence). The CDR3 DNA reads TGCAGTGCCCTGACAGGGGCAACTAATGAAAAACTGTTTTTT. This sequence encodes CSALTGATNEKLFF.

In this sample, this clonotype turned up a few times. The chain carries TRBV5-5 and TRBJ1-6; 8 bases line up with TRBD1. The CDR3 runs 16 residues. CDR1 SGHKS and CDR2 YYEKEE come from the germline V gene (reference sequence). J gave up 6 bases and V 2 bases, and 7 bases lay outside the gene matches. The CDR3 DNA follows: TGTGCCAGCAGCTTCCAAGGACAGGGCGGTAATTCACCCCTCCACTTT. Amino acids: CASSFQGQGGNSPLHF. Drawing the rest from reference TRBV5-5 and TRBJ1-6, the complete variable domain is DAGVTQSPTHLIKTRGQQVTLRCSPISGHKSVSWYQQVLGQGPQFIFQYYEKEERGRGNFPDRFSARQFPNYSSELNVNALLLGDSALYLCASSFQGQGGNSPLHFGNGTRLTVT.

This clonotype showed up just a few times. The CDR3 DNA reads as TGCAGTGCTAGAACGCCGCCCGGGACAGGGTACCAAAACACTGAAGCTTTCTTT. It yields the protein CSARTPPGTGYQNTEAFF. The chain carries TRBV20-1 and TRBJ1-1; TRBD1 matches at 9 bases. The germline V gene has CDR1 DFQATT and CDR2 SNEGSKA (reference sequence). The CDR3 is made up of 18 amino acids. The ends lost 2 bases at V and 2 bases at J; junction bases unmatched: 15.

The V gene is TRBV7-2, the J gene TRBJ1-2; D call uncertain. This CDR3 region has 14 residues. CDR1 SGHTA and CDR2 FQGNSA come from the germline V gene. Trimming stripped 1 base from V and 4 bases from J, with 10 bases between. The CDR3 DNA follows: TGTGCCAGCAGCTTAGGAAACCAAATCTATGGCTACACCTTC. Its protein product is CASSLGNQIYGYTF.

This clonotype came up a few times. The chain recombines TRBV24-1 with TRBJ2-7; D possibly corresponds to TRBD2 (5 bases). The CDR3 consists of 11 residues. The germline V gene has CDR1 KGHDR and CDR2 SFDVKD. V was cut by 4 bases and J by 10 bases, with 10 bases left in between. The CDR3 DNA reads as TGTGCCACCAGTGAGAGGGATATCCAGTACTTC. Translated: CATSERDIQYF.

The J gene is TRBJ2-2, the V gene TRBV7-9, with TRBD1 identical over 8 bases. V trimming: 4 bases; J trimming: 0 bases; junction bases outside the gene matches: 1. The germline V gene encodes CDR1 SEHNR and CDR2 FQNEAQ (reference sequence). The CDR3 sequence is 15 residues long. CDR3 DNA sequence: TGTGCCAGCAGCTCGACAGGGGCGAACACCGGGGAGCTGTTTTTT. Its protein is CASSSTGANTGELFF.

This clonotype was counted only a few times. The chain employs TRBV2 and TRBJ2-2; D gene uncertain. Germline CDR1 is SNHLY and CDR2 is FYNNEI. V lost 3 bases to trimming and J lost 7 bases, with 6 bases between them. The CDR3 sequence is 12 residues long. Here the CDR3 reads CASSDLGGELFF. For the CDR3, the DNA is TGTGCCAGCAGTGATCTAGGCGGGGAGCTGTTTTTT.

This rearrangement joins TRBV15 to TRBJ2-1; D is possibly TRBD2 (6 bases). Trimming cost V 0 bases and J 7 bases, with 13 bases left between them. The CDR3 loop spans 15 amino acids. CDR1 is LNHNV and CDR2 is YYDKDF in the germline V gene (reference sequence). DNA of the CDR3: TGTGCCACCAGCAGAGATGCTGCAGGGAGGAATGAGCAGTTCTTC. Its translation is CATSRDAAGRNEQFF.

The chain employs TRBV4-3 and TRBJ2-7, with D perhaps TRBD1 or TRBD2 (5 bases each). Trimming left V 4 bases short and J 7 bases short, with 20 bases between. The germline CDR1 and CDR2 sequences are LGHNA and YSLEER. This CDR3 is built from 15 residues. The CDR3 loop is CASSPTLGTSKEQYF. As DNA, the CDR3 is TGCGCCAGCAGCCCCACGCTCGGGACGTCTAAAGAGCAGTACTTC.

The rearrangement joins TRBV12-3 or TRBV12-4 to TRBJ1-6, with D unresolved. The CDR3 loop spans 12 amino acids. V was pared by 8 bases and J by 10 bases, with 12 bases between. The CDR3 reads CASRTEESPLHF. The CDR3 DNA reads as TGTGCCAGCCGGACCGAGGAATCACCCCTCCACTTT.

In its sample, this clonotype was seen a few times. This chain uses TRBV7-2 with TRBJ2-5; no firm D call. The CDR3 is 15 amino acids. Germline lookup yields CDR1 SGHTA and CDR2 FQGNSA. The ends were cut back, 0 bases at V and 1 base at J, with 9 bases in the middle. This chain's CDR3 is CASSLAPALQETQYF. The CDR3 DNA sequence: TGTGCCAGCAGCTTAGCCCCAGCCCTCCAAGAGACCCAGTACTTC.

This clonotype was seen a few times. The CDR3 region is CASSQIMWGKRMNTEAFF. The CDR3 DNA is TGTGCCAGCTCCCAAATTATGTGGGGTAAAAGGATGAACACTGAAGCTTTCTTT. The chain combines TRBV18 with TRBJ1-1, with D unclear. The CDR3 has 18 amino acids. The V gene lost 6 bases and the J gene lost 0 bases, with 23 bases spanning the gap. Germline CDR1 is KGHSH and CDR2 is LQKENI.

This clonotype has just a few counts. CDR3 protein: CASSLAFLRWTDTQYF. DNA of the CDR3: TGTGCCAGCAGTCTCGCCTTTTTAAGGTGGACAGATACGCAGTATTTT. The chain is built from TRBV6-6 and TRBJ2-3; D is unclear. Germline assignment: CDR1 MNHNY and CDR2 SVGAGI (reference sequence). The CDR3 covers 16 residues. With 5 bases removed from V and 3 bases from J, the gap between germline ends came to 18 bases.